The rows below give T cell receptor beta chains drawn from one sample of a study of CXCR3-negative and CXCR3-positive naive CD8 T cells. Following a re-call of the 5' RACE reads, TCRdb has one entry per CDR3 protein and lacks DNA. The data include some 54,000 distinct CDR3 sequences; the top ten clones carry around 0.5%. The sample was naive CXCR3+ CD8+ T cells from blood. These receptors all come from a human donor in good health. Some clones in this sample may be carry-over from other donors' samples. The CDR3 runs from the conserved cysteine through the conserved F or W. Each record gives: CDR3 length, J gene, V gene, CDR3 protein.

CDR3 length: 14
J gene: TRBJ1-5
V gene: TRBV7-9
CDR3 protein: CASSSTISNQPQHF

CDR3 length: 16
J gene: TRBJ2-3
V gene: TRBV5-6
CDR3 protein: CASSLGSGASTDTQYF

CDR3 length: 13
J gene: TRBJ2-1
V gene: TRBV12-2
CDR3 protein: CAQKAGGRHEQFF

CDR3 length: 14
J gene: TRBJ1-2
V gene: TRBV7-2
CDR3 protein: CASSLALELYGYTF

CDR3 length: 15
J gene: TRBJ2-2
V gene: TRBV29-1
CDR3 protein: CSVEDSDRNTGELFF

CDR3 length: 12
J gene: TRBJ2-7
V gene: TRBV6-5
CDR3 protein: CATGTGNLEQYF

CDR3 length: 13
J gene: TRBJ1-1
V gene: TRBV5-1
CDR3 protein: CASLGQADTEAFF

CDR3 length: 13
J gene: TRBJ2-7
V gene: TRBV7-7
CDR3 protein: CASRYPYQYEQYF

CDR3 length: 13
J gene: TRBJ2-2
V gene: TRBV2
CDR3 protein: CASSETGGGELFF

CDR3 length: 13
J gene: TRBJ2-5
V gene: TRBV28
CDR3 protein: CASNLGWRETQYF

CDR3 length: 17
J gene: TRBJ2-1
V gene: TRBV15
CDR3 protein: CATSPKSQSGRIYEQFF

CDR3 length: 11
J gene: TRBJ2-7
V gene: TRBV10-3
CDR3 protein: CAAGAGGLQYF

CDR3 length: 14
J gene: TRBJ2-3
V gene: TRBV7-2
CDR3 protein: CASSLALVADTQYF

CDR3 length: 14
J gene: TRBJ2-5
V gene: TRBV6-6
CDR3 protein: CASSRFELDETQYF

CDR3 length: 15
J gene: TRBJ2-1
V gene: TRBV20-1
CDR3 protein: CSARGLAGDHNEQFF

CDR3 length: 16
J gene: TRBJ2-2
V gene: TRBV12-3/TRBV12-4
CDR3 protein: CASSPRVGRNTGELFF

CDR3 length: 21
J gene: TRBJ2-3
V gene: TRBV4-3
CDR3 protein: CASSQDEGALLEGRRTGTQYF

CDR3 length: 13
J gene: TRBJ2-7
V gene: TRBV20-1
CDR3 protein: CSAKDRGPYEQYF

CDR3 length: 15
J gene: TRBJ2-2
V gene: TRBV5-1
CDR3 protein: CASSTGQANTGELFF

CDR3 length: 14
J gene: TRBJ1-6
V gene: TRBV14
CDR3 protein: CASSPTVKNSPLHF

CDR3 length: 15
J gene: TRBJ1-5
V gene: TRBV14
CDR3 protein: CASSQDSTLNQPQHF

CDR3 length: 14
J gene: TRBJ2-7
V gene: TRBV20-1
CDR3 protein: CSARVWTGFYEQYF

CDR3 length: 12
J gene: TRBJ2-5
V gene: TRBV29-1
CDR3 protein: CSVELEWETQYF

CDR3 length: 16
J gene: TRBJ2-3
V gene: TRBV28
CDR3 protein: CASSLSRDGNPDTQYF

CDR3 length: 16
J gene: TRBJ2-2
V gene: TRBV12-3/TRBV12-4
CDR3 protein: CASSLVGSMNTGELFF

CDR3 length: 17
J gene: TRBJ2-1
V gene: TRBV11-2
CDR3 protein: CASSLGTGAVLYNEQFF

CDR3 length: 16
J gene: TRBJ1-1
V gene: TRBV12-3/TRBV12-4
CDR3 protein: CASSLYLAEMNTEAFF

CDR3 length: 16
J gene: TRBJ1-5
V gene: TRBV7-8
CDR3 protein: CASSCSVADSNQPQHF

CDR3 length: 15
J gene: TRBJ2-7
V gene: TRBV21-1
CDR3 protein: CASSKGGGDPYEQYF

CDR3 length: 13
J gene: TRBJ1-1
V gene: TRBV20-1
CDR3 protein: CSADQTTNTEAFF

CDR3 length: 16
J gene: TRBJ1-1
V gene: TRBV10-1
CDR3 protein: CASSRGPRGTNTEAFF

CDR3 length: 11
J gene: TRBJ1-4
V gene: TRBV29-1
CDR3 protein: CSYGKGEKLFF

CDR3 length: 17
J gene: TRBJ2-3
V gene: TRBV5-1
CDR3 protein: CASSSRGAARGTDTQYF

CDR3 length: 15
J gene: TRBJ2-7
V gene: TRBV3-1
CDR3 protein: CASSYRDQTSYEQYF

CDR3 length: 12
J gene: TRBJ1-1
V gene: TRBV29-1
CDR3 protein: CSVRASGTEAFF

CDR3 length: 14
J gene: TRBJ1-1
V gene: TRBV7-9
CDR3 protein: CASSSRAVNTEAFF

CDR3 length: 15
J gene: TRBJ2-1
V gene: TRBV19
CDR3 protein: CASNLGQGSYNEQFF

CDR3 length: 14
J gene: TRBJ2-7
V gene: TRBV5-6
CDR3 protein: CASTRGSNSYEQYF

CDR3 length: 15
J gene: TRBJ1-4
V gene: TRBV4-3
CDR3 protein: CASSYSQEFGGQPFF

CDR3 length: 16
J gene: TRBJ2-7
V gene: TRBV29-1
CDR3 protein: CRVEGTGTGGPYEQYF

CDR3 length: 12
J gene: TRBJ1-2
V gene: TRBV9
CDR3 protein: CASSGDRADYTF

CDR3 length: 17
J gene: TRBJ1-3
V gene: TRBV29-1
CDR3 protein: CSVESPGITDSGNTIYF

CDR3 length: 12
J gene: TRBJ2-2
V gene: TRBV29-1
CDR3 protein: CSVAQSPGELFF

CDR3 length: 15
J gene: TRBJ2-5
V gene: TRBV7-9
CDR3 protein: CASSRPGDGFETQYF

CDR3 length: 14
J gene: TRBJ2-5
V gene: TRBV5-5
CDR3 protein: CASSLVPGGGTQYF

CDR3 length: 16
J gene: TRBJ1-2
V gene: TRBV19
CDR3 protein: CASTDLLASSNYGYTF

CDR3 length: 15
J gene: TRBJ2-1
V gene: TRBV6-2/TRBV6-3
CDR3 protein: CASIPGLASAGEQFF

CDR3 length: 12
J gene: TRBJ2-7
V gene: TRBV29-1
CDR3 protein: CSARGGPYEQYF

CDR3 length: 13
J gene: TRBJ2-3
V gene: TRBV28
CDR3 protein: CASSGAHMDTQYF

CDR3 length: 11
J gene: TRBJ1-1
V gene: TRBV12-3/TRBV12-4
CDR3 protein: CASSLNHISLF